Presented here are 19 T cell receptor beta chains from one specimen sequenced in a study of response to subunit inactivated influenza vaccine. TCRdb independently ran MiXCR on the RT-PCR reads; one entry per CDR3 protein. The data contain more than 700,000 distinct CDR3 sequences, 21% of them singletons. The specimen was PBMCs from blood, collected about 5 days after vaccination. These receptors were collected from a man aged 50 to 59 who received an inactivated influenza vaccine.

This sequence joins TRBV7-2 and TRBJ2-1; weak D call: TRBD2 (6 bases). This CDR3 has 17 residues. Per germline, CDR1 SGHTA and CDR2 FQGNSA. Trimming left V 6 bases short and J 1 base short, with 19 bases between. CDR3 loop: CASRTPIRDLSYNEQFF. The DNA for the CDR3 is TGTGCCAGCAGGACACCGATCCGGGACTTATCCTACAATGAGCAGTTCTTC.

The sample holds a few counts of this clonotype. V gene TRBV5-5 combines with J gene TRBJ1-2; 9 bases line up with TRBD1. The CDR3 has 16 residues. Trimming removed 5 bases from V and 4 bases from J; junction bases left unmatched: 12. Germline CDR1 SGHKS, CDR2 YYEKEE (reference sequence). As DNA, the CDR3 is TGTGCCAGCAGGACTGGGCTCGGACAGGGGATCTATGGCTACACCTTC. Translating it yields CASRTGLGQGIYGYTF.

This sequence joins TRBV6-1 and TRBJ1-5; maybe TRBD1 (6 bases). CDR3 length: 16 amino acids. Per the germline V gene, CDR1 is MNHNS and CDR2 is SASEGT. With 8 bases removed from V and 1 base from J, the gap between germline ends came to 18 bases. The CDR3 DNA is TGTGCCAGCCGGCCGCGGGGGGGGACAAGCAATCAGCCCCAGCATTTT. Translating it yields CASRPRGGTSNQPQHF.

This clonotype was counted a few times. The J gene is TRBJ1-1, the V gene TRBV20-1; D remains unclear. Germline assignment: CDR1 DFQATT and CDR2 SNEGSKA (reference sequence). This CDR3 has 13 residues. Trimming cost V 5 bases and J 5 bases, with 15 bases left between them. The CDR3 reads CSALGPRTTEAFF. Written as DNA, the CDR3 is TGCAGTGCTCTGGGCCCCAGGACGACTGAAGCTTTCTTT.

J is TRBJ1-2 and V is TRBV6-2 or TRBV6-3; 7 nucleotides align to TRBD1. J lost 6 bases, V lost 6 bases, and 10 bases had no gene match. Germline values: CDR1 MNHEY, CDR2 SVGEGT. There are 14 residues in the CDR3. The CDR3 DNA sequence: TGTGCCAGCAGAACCTGGGCAGGGGGGCATGGCTACACCTTC. Protein: CASRTWAGGHGYTF.

The V and J genes are TRBV10-3 and TRBJ2-1; 9 nucleotides align to TRBD2. The V gene end was trimmed by 1 base and the J gene end by 1 base; junction bases not matched to a gene: 2. From germline, CDR1 is ENHRY and CDR2 SYGVKD. The length of the CDR3 is 16 residues. CDR3 nucleotide sequence: TGTGCCATCAGTGAGTATACTAGCGGGTCCTACAATGAGCAGTTCTTC. Protein: CAISEYTSGSYNEQFF.

This clonotype has only a few counts. The chain joins TRBV5-1 to TRBJ1-1; D perhaps matches TRBD1 (5 bases). In germline, CDR1 is SGHRS, CDR2 YFSETQ. There are 15 residues in the CDR3. The V gene lost 3 bases and the J gene lost 0 bases, with 12 bases spanning the gap. CDR3 nucleotide sequence: TGCGCCAGCAGCTGGCCCGGGGGGGTGAACACTGAAGCTTTCTTT. It yields the protein CASSWPGGVNTEAFF.

This clonotype occurred many times. The V call is TRBV20-1, the J call TRBJ1-2; D perhaps matches TRBD1 (5 bases). Germline-derived CDR1 and CDR2 are DFQATT and SNEGSKA (reference sequence). The V end was cut by 1 base, the J end by 3 bases, with 6 bases between. The CDR3 is made up of 12 amino acids. In DNA, the CDR3 is TGCAGTGCTAGAGGGGGCGACTATGGCTACACCTTC. It specifies CSARGGDYGYTF.

The rearrangement links TRBV5-1 to TRBJ2-2, with 7 bases identical to TRBD1. There are 18 residues in the CDR3. The germline gives CDR1 SGHRS, CDR2 YFSETQ. Trimming took 0 bases from V and 4 from J; bases not matched to a gene: 12. CDR3 in amino acids: CASSLAVLAQGTTGELFF. The CDR3 nucleotides read TGCGCCAGCAGCTTGGCCGTCTTAGCACAGGGGACCACCGGGGAGCTGTTTTTT.

The table lists this clonotype with a few counts. The chain has TRBV5-6 and TRBJ1-6; TRBD1 aligns across 8 bases. The CDR3 spans 14 residues. CDR1 SGHDT and CDR2 YYEEEE come from the germline V gene. V lost 0 bases to trimming and J lost 10 bases; unmatched junction nucleotides: 3. For the CDR3, the DNA is TGTGCCAGCAGCTTGGACTACAGGGGGTCACCCCTCCACTTT. This sequence encodes CASSLDYRGSPLHF.

This clonotype was observed a handful of times. V and J are TRBV29-1 and TRBJ2-3; 7 nucleotides match TRBD2. Per germline, CDR1 SQVTM and CDR2 ANQGSEA. J gave up 2 bases and V 7 bases, and 9 bases lay outside the gene matches. This CDR3 has 14 amino acids. The DNA for the CDR3 is TGCAGCGCCCTTTTCGGGGGGATCACAGATACGCAGTATTTT. As protein: CSALFGGITDTQYF.

This chain uses TRBV5-4 with TRBJ2-6; 10 nucleotides match TRBD1. This CDR3 region has 16 residues. The junction had 4 bases not matched to a gene; V was cut back by 3 bases and J by 4 bases. Germline-derived CDR1 and CDR2 are SGHNT and YYREEE (reference sequence). CDR3 region: CASSWGTGVGANVLTF. The CDR3 DNA is TGTGCCAGCAGCTGGGGGACAGGGGTAGGGGCCAACGTCCTGACTTTC.

This clonotype was detected ten times or more. The V call is TRBV7-9, the J call TRBJ1-1; D might be TRBD1 (6 bases). This CDR3 is 16 amino acids long. Trimming took 1 base from V and 6 from J, leaving 18 bases between them. Germline V gene sequence: CDR1 SEHNR, CDR2 FQNEAQ (reference sequence). The CDR3: CASSLVGRGRGAEAFF. CDR3 in DNA: TGTGCCAGCAGCTTAGTCGGCAGGGGCCGAGGGGCTGAAGCTTTCTTT.

This clonotype was seen just once. The chain joins TRBV2 to TRBJ2-2, with 9 bases lining up with TRBD1. This CDR3 is built from 16 residues. CDR1 is SNHLY, CDR2 FYNNEI, per germline. The V and J ends lost 5 bases and 4 bases, in that order; junction bases with no gene match: 8. In nucleotides, the CDR3 is TGTGCCAGCAGTCTGGCCGGGACAGGGACCACCGGGGAGCTGTTTTTT. Its translation: CASSLAGTGTTGELFF.

The chain carries TRBV7-2 and TRBJ1-2; D is unclear. The CDR3 totals 14 residues. Germline loops: CDR1 SGHTA, CDR2 FQGNSA. Trimming removed 5 bases at V and 1 base at J, with 11 bases between. This CDR3 reads CASSPGPINYGYTF. In DNA, the CDR3 is TGTGCCAGCAGCCCCGGACCGATTAACTATGGCTACACCTTC.

The J gene is TRBJ2-1, the V gene TRBV4-2; perhaps TRBD2 as D (7 bases). Germline V gives CDR1 LGHNA, CDR2 YNFKEQ. Trimming pared 0 bases from V and 2 bases from J, leaving 14 bases between. The CDR3 sequence is 17 residues long. The DNA of the CDR3 is TGTGCCAGCAGCCAAGATAGGGGGGGGCCTGCCTACAATGAGCAGTTCTTC. Translation: CASSQDRGGPAYNEQFF.

As for this clonotype: This could be a read error, since a much larger clone is one nucleotide away. This chain links TRBV4-2 with TRBJ2-3; D gene unclear. This CDR3 contains 15 residues. V lost 1 base and J 0 bases, leaving 8 bases between the germline ends. CDR1 is LGHNA and CDR2 is YNFKEQ in the germline V gene. In DNA form, the CDR3 reads TGTGCCAGCAGCCAAGGTGGATCTAGCACAGATACGCAGTATTTT. Translating gives CASSQGGSSTDTQYF.

This clonotype was seen a handful of times. This chain joins TRBV7-3 and TRBJ2-3; D gene unclear. The ends were cut back, 2 bases at V and 4 bases at J, with 13 bases in the middle. Germline CDR1 is SGHTA and CDR2 is FQGTGA. The CDR3 contains 15 residues. CDR3 bases: TGTGCCAGCAGCTTACTGGGGTCAGCTTCAGATACGCAGTATTTT. This encodes CASSLLGSASDTQYF.

The sample holds a few counts of this clonotype. The chain combines TRBV20-1 with TRBJ2-2; D possibly corresponds to TRBD2 (6 bases). CDR3 length: 14 residues. With 3 bases removed from V and 3 bases from J, the gap between germline ends came to 11 bases. Per germline, CDR1 DFQATT and CDR2 SNEGSKA (reference sequence). In nucleotides, the CDR3 is TGCAGTGCTAGGGCGGGGCTATACACCGGGGAGCTGTTTTTT. As protein: CSARAGLYTGELFF.